This T cell receptor (beta chain) was identified during a study of T cell responses to AZD1222 COVID-19 vaccine (dated by TCRdb to the early 2020s). In the study overall: Because spike-specific TCR depth and breadth did not differ between the two schedules, AZD1222 recipients who got a second dose at roughly 4 weeks were pooled with those who got a second dose at roughly 12 weeks. Enrollment into the trials was organized by age into subgroups of 18-55, 56-69 and 70-plus years, and those subgroups contained roughly 150, 30 and 60 TCR-sequenced participants, respectively. A total of approximately 240 trial participants underwent TCR sequencing, of whom nearly 210 received two doses of AZD1222 and 26 received two doses of the MenACWY control vaccine. The paper as a whole reports these results and caveats: Participants were mostly white British, with more females than males. The authors suggested clonal diversity may have been underestimated. Vaccine-associated CD4 TCRs spanned the whole spike protein, with dominant responses in regions 160-218 and 743-854. Reportedly, almost half of the unique spike-specific TCRs recognized epitopes lying outside the regions that are mutated in the B.1.351 and B.1.1.7 variants. After two AZD1222 doses, both the breadth and the depth of spike-specific TCRs were significantly higher than at day 0 and than in MenACWY recipients. In the small 56-69-year group, the increase in depth fell short of significance, most likely because of low power. Because no day 14 peak-response samples were available, repertoires were characterized only after the peak T cell response. Conclusions about previously exposed vaccinees were limited because only six AZD1222 recipients were SARS-CoV-2 seropositive at baseline.

The CDR3 regions of human TCRbeta chains were analyzed by immunosequencing. The paper's processing steps were these. TCRs in the repertoires were compared against a reference library of SARS-CoV-2-specific TCRs that had been generated with the MIRA antigen-specificity platform. Breadth meant the fraction of unique TCRs that were SARS-CoV-2-associated, whereas depth meant the fraction of total T cells that were SARS-CoV-2-associated. Using the MIRA data, each spike-specific TCR was mapped to the spike region that the TCR reacts to and placed in a CD4 or CD8 class. Log10-transformed breadth and depth values were compared by one-way ANOVA with Sidak's multiple comparisons tests. Sourced from immuneACCESS, this table was stored by TCRdb with only in-frame sequences that have V and J called. A share of the clones is absent; for the studies checked, an unresolved V gene accounts for under half, and the remainder has no known explanation. V, J and clone size reflect that table, while D and trimming were determined from the DNA. The sample table records about 110,000 clones; roughly nine tenths of these occur just once. Together, the top ten hold less than 9.5% of the sample.

Concerning this clone: Its antigen specificity is not known. No much larger clone is present one base from it, and per-base qualities are unavailable.

Including the terminal cysteine and phenylalanine, the CDR3 comprises 13 residues. The read is trimmed to its CDR3 DNA, 39 bases read in frame from base 1. The V and J ends are trimmed by 0 bases and 16 bases, leaving 16 bases between them. CDR1 and CDR2, looked up from the germline V gene, are SGHTA and FQGNSA. The meaning of the sample's time point label: baseline before first vaccination. The vaccinee samples were drawn from two UK trials, COV001 and COV002, one of which was a single-blind randomized controlled phase 2/3 trial testing AZD1222 (ChAdOx1 nCoV-19) in healthy adults. Trial participant PBMC samples were collected at day 0 and day 28 after the second dose for TCRbeta chain sequencing.

The sequence was obtained from an adult in good health. This material consisted of peripheral blood, taken on day 0 of AZD1222 vaccination. Recombination joined TRBV7-2 with TRBJ2-4; TRBD1 is a weak D gene call, 6 bases matching. The DNA reads as follows: TGTGCCAGCAGCTTAGCTGGGACATCTGGAGTATACTTC. Translation gives CASSLAGTSGVYF.